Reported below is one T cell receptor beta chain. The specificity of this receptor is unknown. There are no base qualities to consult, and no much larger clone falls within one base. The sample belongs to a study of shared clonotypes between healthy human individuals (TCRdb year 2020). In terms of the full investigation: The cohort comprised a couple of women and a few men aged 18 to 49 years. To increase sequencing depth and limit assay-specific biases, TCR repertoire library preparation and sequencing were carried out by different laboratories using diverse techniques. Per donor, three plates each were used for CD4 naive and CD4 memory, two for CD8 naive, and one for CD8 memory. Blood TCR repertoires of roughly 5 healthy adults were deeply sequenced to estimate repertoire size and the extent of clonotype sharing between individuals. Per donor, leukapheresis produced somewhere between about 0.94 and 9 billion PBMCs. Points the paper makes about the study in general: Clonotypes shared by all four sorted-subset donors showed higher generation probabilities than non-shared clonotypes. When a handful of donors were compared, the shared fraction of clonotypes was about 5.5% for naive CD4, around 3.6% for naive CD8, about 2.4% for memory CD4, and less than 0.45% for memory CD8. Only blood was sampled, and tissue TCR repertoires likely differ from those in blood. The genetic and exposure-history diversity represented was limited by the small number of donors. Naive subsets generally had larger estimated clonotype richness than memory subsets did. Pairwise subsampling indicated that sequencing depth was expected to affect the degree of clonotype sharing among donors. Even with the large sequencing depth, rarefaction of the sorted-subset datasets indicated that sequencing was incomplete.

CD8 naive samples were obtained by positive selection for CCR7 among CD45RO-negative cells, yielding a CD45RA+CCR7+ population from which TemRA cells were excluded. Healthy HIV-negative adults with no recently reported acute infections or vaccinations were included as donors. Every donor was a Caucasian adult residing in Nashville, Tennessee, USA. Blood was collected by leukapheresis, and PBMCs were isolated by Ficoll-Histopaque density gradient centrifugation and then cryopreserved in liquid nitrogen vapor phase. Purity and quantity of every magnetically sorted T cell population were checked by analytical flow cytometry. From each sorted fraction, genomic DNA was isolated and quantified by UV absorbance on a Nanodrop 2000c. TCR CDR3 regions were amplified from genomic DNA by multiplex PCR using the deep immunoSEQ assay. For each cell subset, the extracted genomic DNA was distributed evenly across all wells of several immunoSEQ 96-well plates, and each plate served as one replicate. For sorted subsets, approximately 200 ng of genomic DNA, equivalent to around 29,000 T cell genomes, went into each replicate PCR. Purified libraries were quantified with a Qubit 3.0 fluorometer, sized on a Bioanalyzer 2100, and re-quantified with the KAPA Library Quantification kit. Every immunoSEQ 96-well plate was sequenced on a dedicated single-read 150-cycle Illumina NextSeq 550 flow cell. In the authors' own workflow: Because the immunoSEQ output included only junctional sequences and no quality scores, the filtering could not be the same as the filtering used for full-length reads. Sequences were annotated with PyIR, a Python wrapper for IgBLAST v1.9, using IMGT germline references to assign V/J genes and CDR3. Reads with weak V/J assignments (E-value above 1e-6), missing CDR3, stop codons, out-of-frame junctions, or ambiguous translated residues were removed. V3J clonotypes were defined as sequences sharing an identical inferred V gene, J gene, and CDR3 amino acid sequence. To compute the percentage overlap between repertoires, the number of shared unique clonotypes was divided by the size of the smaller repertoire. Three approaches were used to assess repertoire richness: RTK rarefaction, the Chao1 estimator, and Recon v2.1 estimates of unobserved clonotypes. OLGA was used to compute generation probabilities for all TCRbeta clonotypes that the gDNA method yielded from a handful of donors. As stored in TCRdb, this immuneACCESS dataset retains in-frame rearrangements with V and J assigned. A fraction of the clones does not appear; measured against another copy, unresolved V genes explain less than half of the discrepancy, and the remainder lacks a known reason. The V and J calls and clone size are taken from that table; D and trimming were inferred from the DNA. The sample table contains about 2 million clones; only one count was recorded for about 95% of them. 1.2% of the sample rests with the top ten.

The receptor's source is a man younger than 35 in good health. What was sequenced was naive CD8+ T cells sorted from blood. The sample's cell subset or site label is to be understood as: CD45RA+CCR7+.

The CDR3 region: CASSLRVYEQYF. The nucleotide sequence is TGTGCCAGCAGCTTACGGGTGTACGAGCAGTACTTC. In this chain, TRBV7-9 is recombined with TRBJ2-7, with no confident D gene call. The CDR3 goes from the cysteine to the phenylalanine over 12 residues. Just CDR3 DNA is preserved here, 36 bases in frame from base 1. The germline V gene (reference sequence) specifies SEHNR as CDR1 and FQNEAQ as CDR2. Relative to germline, V is 2 bases shorter and J is 4 bases shorter, with 6 bases between their ends.